The T cell receptor beta chain described here comes from a study of T cell changes during pregnancy in multiple sclerosis. This CDR3 has 17 amino acids. The V gene's germline CDR1 is MGHRA and CDR2 YSYEKL. V shed 1 base and J 8 bases; nucleotides not matched to a gene: 11. Profiling relied on immunoSEQ multiplex PCR, and the TCRdb table lists in-frame clones only, not all of them. The sample lists 40,000 to 50,000 clones; 90% were seen once. The sample here was CD8+ T cells from peripheral blood mononuclear cells, taken in the first trimester of pregnancy. The receptor comes from a female donor with multiple sclerosis, enrolled in a pregnancy study. The J gene is TRBJ2-2, the V gene TRBV4-1; 9 nucleotides agree with TRBD2. The CDR3 DNA sequence: TGCGCCAGCAGCCAAGGTCATGGCGGGAGGGGGTCGGGGGAGCTGTTTTTT. Translating gives CASSQGHGGRGSGELFF.